This T cell receptor beta chain was recorded in a study of technical replicates of blood from a handful of donors. The method was immunoSEQ multiplex PCR; TCRdb's version includes in-frame clones alone and lacks a portion of them. The repertoire holds some 70,000 clones, with 90% to 95% as singletons. This CDR3 is built from 18 residues. V was cut by 7 bases and J by 0 bases, with 24 bases left in between. Germline V gene sequence: CDR1 LNHDA, CDR2 SQIVND (reference sequence). The TCR originated in a human donor in good health. Some clones in this sample may be carry-over from other donors' samples. The J gene is TRBJ1-2, the V gene TRBV19, with D possibly matching TRBD1 (6 bases). The sample comprised PBMCs. The CDR3 DNA sequence: TGTGCCAGTACTATGGGGAGCGGGACACGGCCAGCTAACTATGGCTACACCTTC. It codes for CASTMGSGTRPANYGYTF.